The clone carrying this TCR beta chain is judged medium-sized. Here immunoSEQ multiplex PCR was the method, and the copy in TCRdb shows in-frame clones only, minus some. The sample shows roughly 50,000 clones, roughly 75% of them seen only once. The germline V gene encodes CDR1 PRHDT and CDR2 FYEKMQ (reference sequence). Trimming stripped 3 bases from V and 8 bases from J, with 13 bases between. The CDR3 consists of 14 residues. Brentuximab vedotin exposure varied among the patients, all of whom had relapsed after autologous stem cell transplantation. The source of the sample is a study of PD-1 blockade in classical Hodgkin lymphoma.

This chain joins TRBV13 and TRBJ1-4, with D possibly matching TRBD1 (5 bases). Sequences were derived from peripheral blood mononuclear cells (PBMCs), sampled before the second cycle of nivolumab. This clonotype was obtained from a human donor with classical Hodgkin lymphoma. The CDR3 loop reads CASSFKQAGEKLFF. DNA of the CDR3: TGTGCCAGCAGCTTCAAACAGGCGGGAGAAAAACTGTTTTTT.